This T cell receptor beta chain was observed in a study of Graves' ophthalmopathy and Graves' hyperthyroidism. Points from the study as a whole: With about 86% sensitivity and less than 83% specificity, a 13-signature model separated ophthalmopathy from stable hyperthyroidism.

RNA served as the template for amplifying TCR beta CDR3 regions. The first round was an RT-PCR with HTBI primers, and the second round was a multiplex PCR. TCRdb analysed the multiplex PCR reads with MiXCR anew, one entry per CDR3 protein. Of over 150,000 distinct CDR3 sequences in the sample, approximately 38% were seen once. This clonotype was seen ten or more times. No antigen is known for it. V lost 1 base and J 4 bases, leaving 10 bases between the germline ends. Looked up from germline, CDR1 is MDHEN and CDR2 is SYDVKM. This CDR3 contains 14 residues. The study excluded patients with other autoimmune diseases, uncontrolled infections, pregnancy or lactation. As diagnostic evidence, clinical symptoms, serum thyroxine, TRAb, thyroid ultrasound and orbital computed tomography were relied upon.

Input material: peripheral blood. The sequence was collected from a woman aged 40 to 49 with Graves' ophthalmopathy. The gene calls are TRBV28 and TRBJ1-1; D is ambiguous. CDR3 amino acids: CASSLFRSGTEAFF. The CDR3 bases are TGTGCCAGCAGTTTATTCAGGTCGGGCACTGAAGCTTTCTTT.